This T cell receptor beta chain was profiled in a study of TIL therapy for anti-PD-1-resistant metastatic lung cancer. V lost 5 bases and J lost 15, with 20 bases in between. Germline V CDR1 and CDR2: SEHNR, FQNEAQ (reference sequence). This CDR3 spans 13 amino acids. The libraries were made with immunoSEQ v3. Some clones are missing from TCRdb's copy, which holds only in-frame ones; the method was immunoSEQ multiplex PCR. The repertoire holds approximately 92,000 clones, about two thirds seen once, with roughly 9.7% in the top ten. Described time point: pre-treatment sample, taken before nivolumab and TIL therapy. Most excised metastases sampled were pleural nodules or supraclavicular lymph nodes.

This TCR was sampled from a person aged 25 to 80 with non-small cell lung cancer. The specimen was tumor tissue, collected at baseline. The chain carries TRBV7-9 and TRBJ1-5; perhaps TRBD1 as D (5 bases). CDR3 in amino acids: CASSPGGRDEAHF. CDR3 in DNA: TGTGCCAGCAGCCCTGGGGGACGTGATGAGGCGCATTTT.